A single sample is the source of the 14 T cell receptor beta chains below, sequenced in a study of cytomegalovirus exposure and HLA in healthy donors. Primers for the PCR totalled 60 Vbeta and 13 Jbeta. Libraries were prepared by immunoSEQ multiplex PCR; TCRdb keeps only in-frame clonotypes and omits some of them. The repertoire holds about 60,000 clones, with about 73% as singletons. The specimen sequenced was PBMCs. The receptors were gathered from a woman in her sixties or seventies in good health and CMV-seropositive.

This chain joins TRBV4-3 and TRBJ1-2, with TRBD1 as a possible D gene (5 bases). Germline assignment: CDR1 LGHNA and CDR2 YSLEER. V shed 1 base and J shed 2 bases, with 14 bases lying between them. The CDR3 is made up of 16 amino acids. The CDR3 nucleotides are TGCGCCAGCAGCCAAGGGACGGGGGGGACCAACTATGGCTACACCTTC. It encodes CASSQGTGGTNYGYTF.

The chain couples TRBV10-1 to TRBJ1-1, with unresolved D. Looked up from germline, CDR1 is WNHNN and CDR2 is SYGVQD (reference sequence). The CDR3 is made up of 9 amino acids. Trimming cost V 11 bases and J 8 bases, with 9 bases left between them. CDR3 sequence (DNA): TGCGCCTGGGCAGAAGAAGCTTTCTTT. Translating gives CAWAEEAFF.

DNA of the CDR3: TGTGCCAGCAGACCTCGGACAGGGTACACTGAAGCTTTCTTT. Translating gives CASRPRTGYTEAFF. The V gene is TRBV2, the J gene TRBJ1-1, with 8 bases aligning to TRBD1. Germline CDR1 SNHLY, CDR2 FYNNEI. The CDR3 has 14 amino acids. Trimming at V came to 6 bases and at J to 3 bases, leaving 6 bases not matched to a gene.

The rearrangement links TRBV28 to TRBJ2-5, with 9 bases matching TRBD1. The end of the DNA aligns better with TRBJ2-7, so the J call may be wrong. The CDR3 is 15 residues long. Germline values: CDR1 MDHEN, CDR2 SYDVKM. As DNA, the CDR3 is TGTGCCAGCAGTTTACACCGGACAGGGGCCTACGAGCAGTACTTC. Translated: CASSLHRTGAYEQYF.

The chain joins TRBV7-3 to TRBJ1-6; 8 positions agree with TRBD1. V was pared by 4 bases and J by 9 bases, with 8 bases of the junction left unmatched. The CDR3 loop spans 15 amino acids. Germline CDR1 SGHTA, CDR2 FQGTGA. The CDR3 nucleotides are TGTGCCAGCAGCTCGGACAGGGAAAGGGGTTCACCCCTCCACTTT. It codes for CASSSDRERGSPLHF.

The rearrangement joins TRBV9 to TRBJ1-2, with D maybe TRBD1 (5 bases). Trimming removed 3 bases from V and 4 bases from J, with 7 bases in between. The CDR3 spans 12 residues. Germline V gives CDR1 SGDLS, CDR2 YYNGEE. The CDR3 DNA follows: TGTGCCAGCAGCGCAGGGTTCTATGGCTACACCTTC. Its protein product is CASSAGFYGYTF.

This chain links TRBV19 with TRBJ2-1, with 9 bases fitting TRBD1. The CDR3 consists of 14 residues. J was trimmed by 7 bases and V by 7 bases; bases with no gene match: 8. Germline lookup yields CDR1 LNHDA and CDR2 SQIVND (reference sequence). The DNA for the CDR3 is TGTGCCAGTACCCGGACAGGGGTGGTAAATGAGCAGTTCTTC. The encoded protein is CASTRTGVVNEQFF. The complete variable domain, with remaining parts taken from reference TRBV19 and TRBJ2-1, reads DGGITQSPKYLFRKEGQNVTLSCEQNLNHDAMYWYRQDPGQGLRLIYYSQIVNDFQKGDIAEGYSVSREKKESFPLTVTSAQKNPTAFYLCASTRTGVVNEQFFGPGTRLTVL.

To note about this clone: At one end the junction does not follow the germline gene, possibly because of a read error. This specimen includes other DNA sequences encoding the same CDR3. The CDR3, as DNA: TGCGCCAGCAGCGTAGGGCCCCTTAACACCGGGGAGCTGTTTTTT. Translated: CASSVGPLNTGELFF. This chain uses TRBV9 with TRBJ2-2; D call uncertain. CDR3 length: 15 residues. In germline, CDR1 is SGDLS, CDR2 YYNGEE.

Remarks on this clone: One end of the junction varies from germline; a read error may be responsible. Within the sample, other DNA sequences also encode this same CDR3. The chain couples TRBV10-3 to TRBJ1-3; D is perhaps TRBD1 (5 bases). Germline V CDR1 and CDR2: ENHRY, SYGVKD. This CDR3 contains 15 residues. The CDR3 sequence is CAISESGQDGNTIYF. CDR3 nucleotides: TGTGCCATCAGCGAGTCGGGGCAGGACGGAAACACCATATATTTT.

CDR3 DNA: TGTGCCAGCAGGCCACTAGGGACTACCTACGAGCAGTACTTC. Translation: CASRPLGTTYEQYF. The rearrangement uses TRBV27 and TRBJ2-7; 7 positions agree with TRBD2. Germline CDR1 is MNHEY and CDR2 is SMNVEV (reference sequence). With 6 bases clipped from V and 2 bases from J, the junction kept 7 bases outside the gene matches. The CDR3 is made up of 14 amino acids.

The chain combines TRBV14 with TRBJ1-4; 8 bases match TRBD1. Germline CDR1 and CDR2: SGHDN and FVKESK. The CDR3 consists of 16 residues. The V and J ends lost 6 bases and 0 bases, in that order; junction bases with no gene match: 6. CDR3 bases: TGTGCCAGCAGTCGATCAGGGGGCGCAACTAATGAAAAACTGTTTTTT. The encoded protein is CASSRSGGATNEKLFF. Full variable domain (missing parts from reference TRBV14 and TRBJ1-4): EAGVTQFPSHSVIEKGQTVTLRCDPISGHDNLYWYRRVMGKEIKFLLHFVKESKQDESGMPNNRFLAERTGGTYSTLKVQPAELEDSGVYFCASSRSGGATNEKLFFGSGTQLSVL.

On this clone itself: At one of its ends the junction is not consistent with the germline gene, which may arise from a read error. V and J are TRBV7-9 and TRBJ2-7, with D tentatively TRBD1 (6 bases). CDR1 SEHNR and CDR2 FQNEAQ come from the germline V gene (reference sequence). This CDR3 contains 16 residues. The CDR3 is CSSSFAPDSNSYEQYF. In DNA form, the CDR3 reads TGTTCCAGCAGCTTCGCCCCGGACAGTAACTCCTACGAGCAGTACTTC.

The chain links TRBV30 to TRBJ2-1, with TRBD2 matching over 13 bases. The CDR3 covers 17 residues. Trimming removed 5 bases from V and 0 bases from J; junction bases left unmatched: 7. Germline V CDR1 and CDR2: GTSNPN, SVGIG (reference sequence). CDR3 DNA: TGTGCCTGGGCTACTAGCGGGGGGGCGAGCTCCTACAATGAGCAGTTCTTC. Its translation: CAWATSGGASSYNEQFF.

The V call is TRBV2, the J call TRBJ2-5, with D possibly matching TRBD2 (6 bases). V was pared by 8 bases and J by 5 bases, with 12 bases between. CDR1 and CDR2 from the germline V gene are SNHLY and FYNNEI. CDR3 length: 12 residues. CDR3 amino acids: CASWAGRETQYF. CDR3 nucleotide sequence: TGTGCCAGCTGGGCGGGGAGGGAGACCCAGTACTTC.